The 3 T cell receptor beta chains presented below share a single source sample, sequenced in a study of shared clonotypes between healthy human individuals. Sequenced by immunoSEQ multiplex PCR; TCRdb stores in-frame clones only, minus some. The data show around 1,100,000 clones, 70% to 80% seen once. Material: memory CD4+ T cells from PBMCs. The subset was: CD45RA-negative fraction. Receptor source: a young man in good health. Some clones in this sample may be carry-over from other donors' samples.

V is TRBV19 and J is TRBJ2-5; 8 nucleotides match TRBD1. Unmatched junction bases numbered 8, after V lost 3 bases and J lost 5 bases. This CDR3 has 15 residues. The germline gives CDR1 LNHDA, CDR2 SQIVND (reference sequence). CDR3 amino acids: CASSIRQGRSETQYF. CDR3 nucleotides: TGTGCCAGTAGTATCCGACAGGGGCGCTCGGAGACCCAGTACTTC.

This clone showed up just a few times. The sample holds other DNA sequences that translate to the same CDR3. The CDR3: CSGGTDTQYF. The CDR3 coding sequence is TGCAGCGGGGGCACAGATACGCAGTATTTT. The chain couples TRBV29-1 to TRBJ2-3, with D unclear. The germline V and J ends were trimmed by 7 bases and 1 base, with 3 bases remaining between them. CDR3 length: 10 amino acids. Per the germline V gene, CDR1 is SQVTM and CDR2 is ANQGSEA.

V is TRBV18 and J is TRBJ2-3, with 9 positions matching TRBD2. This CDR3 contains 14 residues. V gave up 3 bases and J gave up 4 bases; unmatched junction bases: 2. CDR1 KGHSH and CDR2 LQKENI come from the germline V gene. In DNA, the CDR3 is TGTGCCAGCTCACCTAGCGGGAGTTCAGATACGCAGTATTTT. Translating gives CASSPSGSSDTQYF.